A selection of T cell receptor beta chains follows, all from one sample in a study of radiation and T cells in renal cell carcinoma. Data came from immunoSEQ multiplex PCR; TCRdb stores just in-frame clones and leaves some out. Counted here are some 130,000 clones, 81% occurring once; the ten biggest clones make up approximately 1.9%. The starting material was blood, obtained from a patient whose treatment included radiotherapy and nephrectomy. The receptor source for this set is a woman aged 60-70 years with renal cell carcinoma. Both conserved end residues are part of each CDR3. D genes are given only for firm matches. Expanded clones get a size class; other rows say once, few or many, or leave the size out.

CDR3nt	CDR3aa	abundance	v_gene	j_gene	d_gene
TGTGCCAGCAGCTTGAGGACCCACCTAGAGGATACGCAGTATTTT	CASSLRTHLEDTQYF	.	TRBV5-4	TRBJ2-3	.
TGTGCCAGCAGCTTGGGCTCAGGGACACAGACCCAGTACTTC	CASSLGSGTQTQYF	.	TRBV7-2	TRBJ2-5	.
TGCGCCAGCAGCTCAGGACAGGGGGCTTATACTGAAGCTTTCTTT	CASSSGQGAYTEAFF	.	TRBV5-1	TRBJ1-1	TRBD1
TGTGCCAGCAGCTCGGATAACATCTACGAGCAGTACTTC	CASSSDNIYEQYF	.	TRBV5-4	TRBJ2-7	.
TGTGCCAGCAGTGGACCACTCCGGGACAGGGCCTACGAGCAGTACTTC	CASSGPLRDRAYEQYF	few	TRBV2	TRBJ2-7	TRBD1
TGTGCCAGCTCACCGAACGTCGACCCGGGACAGGGTTGGTATGAAAAACTGTTTTTT	CASSPNVDPGQGWYEKLFF	.	TRBV18	TRBJ1-4	TRBD1
TGTGCCAGCAGTTTATATGGCGGGAGGCCCACAGATACGCAGTATTTT	CASSLYGGRPTDTQYF	few	TRBV27	TRBJ2-3	TRBD2
TGTGCCAGCAGTCAAATTCCGGGACAGGGCAGCTCCGATCAGCCCCAGCATTTT	CASSQIPGQGSSDQPQHF	.	TRBV7-8	TRBJ1-5	TRBD1
TGCGCCAGCAGCATTGACAGGGTGGGAACTGAAGCTTTCTTT	CASSIDRVGTEAFF	.	TRBV10-1	TRBJ1-1	TRBD1
TGTGCCAGCATACTGGGACAGGGACTCTGGGAGCAGTACTTC	CASILGQGLWEQYF	.	TRBV6-5	TRBJ2-7	TRBD1
TGTGCCAGCAGTGAGACAGGGACCAATCAGCCCCAGCATTTT	CASSETGTNQPQHF	.	TRBV6-1	TRBJ1-5	TRBD1
TGTGCCAGCAGCCCGACGGCAACTAATGAAAAACTGTTTTTT	CASSPTATNEKLFF	.	TRBV7-3	TRBJ1-4	.
TGTGCCAGCAGCCTCGTCTCAGGAGAAAAACTGTTTTTT	CASSLVSGEKLFF	.	TRBV14	TRBJ1-4	.
TGTGCCAGCTCTTTGACAGGGGGTTCCTATAATTCACCCCTCCACTTT	CASSLTGGSYNSPLHF	.	TRBV18	TRBJ1-6	TRBD1
TGCGCCAGCAGCCAAGAACAGGCAACGGGGGCTTTCTTT	CASSQEQATGAFF	.	TRBV4-1	TRBJ1-1	.
TGTGCCAGCAGCGCGAATCGCGACAGTCAGCCCCAGCATTTT	CASSANRDSQPQHF	.	TRBV28	TRBJ1-5	.
TGTGCCAGCAGCTTCTTCGTAAATGGGTCAGGGAGCGTCCTGACTTTC	CASSFFVNGSGSVLTF	.	TRBV7-9	TRBJ2-6	.
TGCGCCAGCAGCCAACTGGGGGCAACTAATGAAAAACTGTTTTTT	CASSQLGATNEKLFF	.	TRBV4-1	TRBJ1-4	.
TGTGCCAGCAGAGGGGGGACAGGCCCTCGGCGGGGAACGCAGTATTTT	CASRGGTGPRRGTQYF	once	TRBV2	TRBJ2-3	TRBD1
TGTGCCTGGGGGAGGGAGGTCGAAAAACTGTTTTTT	CAWGREVEKLFF	.	TRBV30	TRBJ1-4	.